This entry features one TCR beta chain sequence. What it binds is unknown. This record comes from a study of T cell responses to AZD1222 COVID-19 vaccine. The data were produced by immunoSEQ multiplex PCR, yet TCRdb's version contains in-frame clones alone and is incomplete. Of roughly 120,000 clones in the sample, 88% were seen once. This CDR3 spans 16 amino acids. Germline lookup yields CDR1 SEHNR and CDR2 FQNEAQ (reference sequence). Germline trimming cut 6 bases from V and 8 bases from J; bases unmatched to any gene: 11. Findings of the study overall: As reported, nearly half of all spike-specific TCRs target variant regions that are unmutated. Samples come after the peak T cell response, not at day 14. Only a handful of people who got AZD1222 tested seropositive at baseline. Donors skewed white British and female; clonal diversity was possibly underestimated.

The V gene is TRBV7-9, the J gene TRBJ2-1; 12 bases line up with TRBD2. The sequence was collected from an adult in good health. This specimen consisted of peripheral blood, obtained on day 0 of AZD1222 vaccination. CDR3 sequence: CASRRTSGARGDEQFF. The CDR3 nucleotides are TGTGCCAGCAGACGGACTAGCGGGGCACGAGGGGATGAGCAGTTCTTC.